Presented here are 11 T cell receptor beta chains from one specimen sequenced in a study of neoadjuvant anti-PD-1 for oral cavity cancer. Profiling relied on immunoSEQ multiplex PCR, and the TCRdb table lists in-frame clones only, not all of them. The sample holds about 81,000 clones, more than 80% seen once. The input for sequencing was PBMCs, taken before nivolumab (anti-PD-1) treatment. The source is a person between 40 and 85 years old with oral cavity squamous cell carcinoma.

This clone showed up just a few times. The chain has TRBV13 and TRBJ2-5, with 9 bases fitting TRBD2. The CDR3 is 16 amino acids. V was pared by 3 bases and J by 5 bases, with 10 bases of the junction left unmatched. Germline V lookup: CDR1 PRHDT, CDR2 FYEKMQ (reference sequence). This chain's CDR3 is CASSLGSGSKGETQYF. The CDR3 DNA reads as TGTGCCAGCAGCTTGGGTAGCGGGAGTAAGGGGGAGACCCAGTACTTC.

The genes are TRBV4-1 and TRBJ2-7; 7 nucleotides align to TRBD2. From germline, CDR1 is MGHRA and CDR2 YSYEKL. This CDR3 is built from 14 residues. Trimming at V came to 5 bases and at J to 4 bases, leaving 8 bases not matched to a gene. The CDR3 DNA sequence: TGCGCCAGCAGCTCTGGGCCGGGAGGATACGAGCAGTACTTC. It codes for CASSSGPGGYEQYF.

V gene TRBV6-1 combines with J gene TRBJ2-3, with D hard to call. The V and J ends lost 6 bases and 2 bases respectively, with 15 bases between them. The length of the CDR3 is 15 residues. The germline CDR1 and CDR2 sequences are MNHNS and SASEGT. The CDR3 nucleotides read TGTGCCAGCAGCGAATCTTGGACGGACACAGATACGCAGTATTTT. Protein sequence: CASSESWTDTDTQYF.

CDR3 residues: CASSLQREGPYEQYF. CDR3 nucleotides: TGTGCCAGCAGTTTACAGCGGGAGGGCCCCTACGAGCAGTACTTC. The chain joins TRBV27 to TRBJ2-7; 10 nucleotides agree with TRBD2. The V and J ends lost 2 bases and 2 bases, in that order; junction bases with no gene match: 3. The CDR3 has 15 amino acids. Germline-derived CDR1 and CDR2 are MNHEY and SMNVEV (reference sequence).

Here the CDR3 reads CASSFRPGSLNTEAFF. CDR3 bases: TGTGCCAGCAGTTTCCGCCCGGGCAGTCTGAACACTGAAGCTTTCTTT. The rearrangement links TRBV27 to TRBJ1-1; D gene uncertain. The ends were cut back, 3 bases at V and 0 bases at J, with 14 bases in the middle. CDR1 and CDR2 from the germline V gene are MNHEY and SMNVEV (reference sequence). CDR3 length equals 16 residues.

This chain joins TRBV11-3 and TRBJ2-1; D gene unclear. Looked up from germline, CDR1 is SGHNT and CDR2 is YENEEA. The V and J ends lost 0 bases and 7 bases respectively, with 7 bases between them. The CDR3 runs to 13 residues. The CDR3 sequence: CASSLDPFNEQFF. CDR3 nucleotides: TGTGCCAGCAGCTTAGACCCTTTTAATGAGCAGTTCTTC.

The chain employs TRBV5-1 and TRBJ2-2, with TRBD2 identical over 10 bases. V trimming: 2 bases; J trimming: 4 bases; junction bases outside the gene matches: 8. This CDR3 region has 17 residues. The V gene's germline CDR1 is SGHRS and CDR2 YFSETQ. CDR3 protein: CASSLDPGLATTGELFF. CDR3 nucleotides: TGCGCCAGCAGCTTAGACCCGGGACTAGCGACCACCGGGGAGCTGTTTTTT.

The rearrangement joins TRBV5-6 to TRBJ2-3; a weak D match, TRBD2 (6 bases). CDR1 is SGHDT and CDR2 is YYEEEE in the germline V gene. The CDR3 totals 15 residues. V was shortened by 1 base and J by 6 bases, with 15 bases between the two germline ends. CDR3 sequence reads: CASSLWGSGVDTQYF. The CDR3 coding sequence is TGTGCCAGCAGCTTGTGGGGGTCGGGAGTGGATACGCAGTATTTT. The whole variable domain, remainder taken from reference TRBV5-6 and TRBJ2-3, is DAGVTQSPTHLIKTRGQQVTLRCSPKSGHDTVSWYQQALGQGPQFIFQYYEEEERQRGNFPDRFSGHQFPNYSSELNVNALLLGDSALYLCASSLWGSGVDTQYFGPGTRLTVL.

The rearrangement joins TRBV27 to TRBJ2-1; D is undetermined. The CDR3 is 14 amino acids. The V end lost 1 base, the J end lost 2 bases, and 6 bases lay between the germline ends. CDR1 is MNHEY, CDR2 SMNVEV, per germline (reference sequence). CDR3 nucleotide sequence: TGTGCCAGCAGTTTATACCCAGCCTACAATGAGCAGTTCTTC. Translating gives CASSLYPAYNEQFF.

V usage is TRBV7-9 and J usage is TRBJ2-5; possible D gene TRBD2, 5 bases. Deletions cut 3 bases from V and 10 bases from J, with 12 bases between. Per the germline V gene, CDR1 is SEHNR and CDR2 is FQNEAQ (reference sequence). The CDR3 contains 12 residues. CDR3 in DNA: TGTGCCAGCAGCTTCGCCCCAGAGGGCCAGTACTTC. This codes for CASSFAPEGQYF.

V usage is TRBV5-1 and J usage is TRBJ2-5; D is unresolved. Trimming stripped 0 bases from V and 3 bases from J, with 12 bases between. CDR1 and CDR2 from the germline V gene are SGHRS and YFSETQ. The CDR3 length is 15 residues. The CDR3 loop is CASSLVPESKETQYF. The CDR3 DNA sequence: TGCGCCAGCAGCTTGGTACCAGAGAGTAAAGAGACCCAGTACTTC.